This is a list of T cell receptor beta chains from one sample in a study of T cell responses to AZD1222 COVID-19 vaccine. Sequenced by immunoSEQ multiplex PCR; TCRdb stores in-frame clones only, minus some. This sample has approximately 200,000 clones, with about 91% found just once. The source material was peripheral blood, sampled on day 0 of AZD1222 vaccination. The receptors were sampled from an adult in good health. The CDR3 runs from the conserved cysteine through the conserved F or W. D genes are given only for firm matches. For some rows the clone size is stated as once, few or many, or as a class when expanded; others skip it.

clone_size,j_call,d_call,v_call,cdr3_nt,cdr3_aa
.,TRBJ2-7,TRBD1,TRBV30,TGTGCCTGGAGGGGGACAGGGGCCTCCTACGAGCAGTACTTC,CAWRGTGASYEQYF
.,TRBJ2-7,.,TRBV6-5,TGTGCCAGCAGTTACTCAGAACAGGGCAACTCCTACGAGCAGTACTTC,CASSYSEQGNSYEQYF
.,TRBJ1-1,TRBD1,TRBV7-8,TGTGCCAGCAGCTTTGTGAGGGGGCGAGACACTGAAGCTTTCTTT,CASSFVRGRDTEAFF
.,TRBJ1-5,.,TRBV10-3,TGTGCCATCAGGCCAGCCGATAGCAATCAGCCCCAGCATTTT,CAIRPADSNQPQHF
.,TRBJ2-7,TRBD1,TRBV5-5,TGTGCCAGCAGCCGGGCAGGACAGGGGTCTGACGAGCAGTACTTC,CASSRAGQGSDEQYF
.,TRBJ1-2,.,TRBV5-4,TGTGCCAGCAGCTTGGCCGGGGGAGGCAAGGGCTATGGCTACACCTTC,CASSLAGGGKGYGYTF
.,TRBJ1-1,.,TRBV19,TGTGCCAGTACCGTAGGGGGTGGGAGGGACACTGAAGCTTTCTTT,CASTVGGGRDTEAFF
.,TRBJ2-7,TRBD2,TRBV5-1,TGCGCCAGCAGCCCTCCTCGCGGGGGACTAGCGGGGGGGAACCCCTACGAGCAGTACTTC,CASSPPRGGLAGGNPYEQYF
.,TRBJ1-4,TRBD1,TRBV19,TGTGCCAGTAGTATACCCCACGGGACAGTGTTTTTT,CASSIPHGTVFF
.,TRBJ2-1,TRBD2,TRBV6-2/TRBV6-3,TGTGCCAGCAGTTCCCTACTAGCGGGGGAATACAATGAGCAGTTCTTC,CASSSLLAGEYNEQFF
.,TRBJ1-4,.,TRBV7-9,TGTGCCAGCAGCTTACAGGGGCTTAATGAAAAACTGTTTTTT,CASSLQGLNEKLFF
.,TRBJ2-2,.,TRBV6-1,TGTGCCAGCAGTGAAGGGGGGCTCACCGGGGAGCTGTTTTTT,CASSEGGLTGELFF
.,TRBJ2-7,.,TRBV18,TGTGCCAGCTCACCACAACAAAAAGGGGGTCCGCGTGAGCAGTACTTC,CASSPQQKGGPREQYF
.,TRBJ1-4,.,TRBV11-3,TGTGCCAGCAGCGCCCGCTGGGCAGGGCTCCGGGAAAAACTGTTTTTT,CASSARWAGLREKLFF
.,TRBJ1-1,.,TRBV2,TGTGCCAGCAGTTACACTGGAATCGACACTGAAGCTTTCTTT,CASSYTGIDTEAFF
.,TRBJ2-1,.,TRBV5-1,TGCGCCAGCAGATGGGGGGCCAATGAGCAGTTCTTC,CASRWGANEQFF
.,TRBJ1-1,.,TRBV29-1,TGCAGCGTTGGGTCAGGGAGGACTGAAGCTTTCTTT,CSVGSGRTEAFF
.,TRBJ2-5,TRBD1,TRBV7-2,TGTGCCAGCAGCTTCAGGGGGCGGTGGGAGACCCAGTACTTC,CASSFRGRWETQYF
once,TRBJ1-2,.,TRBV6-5,TGTGCCAGCACGACAGGCTACACCTTTAACTATGGCTACACCTTC,CASTTGYTFNYGYTF
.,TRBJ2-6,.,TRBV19,TGTGCCAGTAGTGGAACGGGGAGGCTCCTATCTGGGGCCAACGTCCTGACTTTC,CASSGTGRLLSGANVLTF
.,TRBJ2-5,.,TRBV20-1,TGCAGTGCTAGTTCACACCGTAGCGGTTTATCACAAGAGACCCAGTACTTC,CSASSHRSGLSQETQYF
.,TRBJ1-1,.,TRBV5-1,TGCGCCAGCAGCTTGGTGGAGGGAACGTTGCGGACTGAAGCTTTCTTT,CASSLVEGTLRTEAFF
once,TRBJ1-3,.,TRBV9,TGTGCCAGCAGCGATGGGGCTTCTGGAAACACCATATATTTT,CASSDGASGNTIYF
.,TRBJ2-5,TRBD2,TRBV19,TGTGCCAGTAGTAAACCGGGACTAGCGGGGACAGAGACCCAGTACTTC,CASSKPGLAGTETQYF
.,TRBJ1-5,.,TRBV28,TGTGCCAGCAGTTTTAAGGTCTATAGCAATCAGCCCCAGCATTTT,CASSFKVYSNQPQHF
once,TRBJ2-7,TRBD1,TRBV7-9,TGTGCCAGCAGCAGATGGGACAGGGACTACGAGCAGTACTTC,CASSRWDRDYEQYF
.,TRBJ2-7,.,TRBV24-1,TGTGCCACCAGTGATTTCGGGTCTCCCTACGAGCAGTACTTC,CATSDFGSPYEQYF
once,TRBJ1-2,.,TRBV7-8,TGTGCCAGCAGCTTTTCGGGCCGAGCTAACTATGGCTACACCTTC,CASSFSGRANYGYTF
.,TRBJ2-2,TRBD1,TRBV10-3,TGTGCCGTCTACAGGGGAATGAACACCGGGGAGCTGTTTTTT,CAVYRGMNTGELFF
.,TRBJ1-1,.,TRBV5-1,TGCGCCAGCAGTTTTGGGGGGCGGGCCACTGAAGCTTTCTTT,CASSFGGRATEAFF
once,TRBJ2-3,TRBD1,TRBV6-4,TGTGCCAGCAGTTCAGGGGGCGAAACAGATACGCAGTATTTT,CASSSGGETDTQYF
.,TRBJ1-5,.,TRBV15,TGTGCCACCAGCAGAGGGACGACCGGCTCGGTGAGCAATCAGCCCCAGCATTTT,CATSRGTTGSVSNQPQHF
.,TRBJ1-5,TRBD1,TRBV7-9,TGTGCCAGCAGCTCCGACAGGGAGAGCAATCAGCCCCAGCATTTT,CASSSDRESNQPQHF
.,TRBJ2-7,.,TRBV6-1,TGTGCCAGCAGTGAAGGGCCAGGGAACTACGAGCAGTACTTC,CASSEGPGNYEQYF
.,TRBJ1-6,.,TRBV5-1,TGCGCCAGCAGCCCCGACAGCTACAGGCAGGAATCACCCCTCCACTTT,CASSPDSYRQESPLHF
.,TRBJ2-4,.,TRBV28,TGTGCCAGCAGTTTATGGGGGTCCAAAAACATTCAGTACTTC,CASSLWGSKNIQYF
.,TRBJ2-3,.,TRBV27,TGTGCCAGCAGTTCTTTAACCGGGGGTTTAGGAGATACGCAGTATTTT,CASSSLTGGLGDTQYF
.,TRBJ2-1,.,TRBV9,TGTGCCAGCAGCGTAGAGCTCCCGGGGTACAATGAGCAGTTCTTC,CASSVELPGYNEQFF
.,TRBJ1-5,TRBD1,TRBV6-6,TGTGCCAGCGCGCAAGGACAGGGAGAAGCTCAGCCCCAGCATTTT,CASAQGQGEAQPQHF
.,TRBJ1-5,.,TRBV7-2,TGTGCCAGCAGCTTAAGCAATCAGCCCCAGCATTTT,CASSLSNQPQHF
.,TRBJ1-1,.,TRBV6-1,TGTGCCAGCAGTGAAGAAGGTTGGTCTGAAGCTTTCTTT,CASSEEGWSEAFF
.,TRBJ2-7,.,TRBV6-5,TGTGCCAGCAGTAGAGGGGTTCAGCCCTACGAGCAGTACTTC,CASSRGVQPYEQYF
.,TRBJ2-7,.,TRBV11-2,TGTGCCAGCAGGCTCTACATGGGGCCCTACGAGCAGTACTTC,CASRLYMGPYEQYF
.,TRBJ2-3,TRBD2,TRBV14,TGTGCCAGCAGCCAAGATACGGGGCTAGCGGGGATCACAGATACGCAGTATTTT,CASSQDTGLAGITDTQYF
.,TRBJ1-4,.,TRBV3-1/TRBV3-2,TGTGCCAGCAGCCTCCTTATCCGGCGGGGCCCCGAAAAACTGTTTTTT,CASSLLIRRGPEKLFF
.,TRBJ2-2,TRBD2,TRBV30,TGTGCCTGGAGTGTACTAGCGGGCACCGGGGAGCTGTTTTTT,CAWSVLAGTGELFF
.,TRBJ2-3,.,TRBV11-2,TGTGCCAGCAGCATATCCGGGAGTGGCACAGATACGCAGTATTTT,CASSISGSGTDTQYF
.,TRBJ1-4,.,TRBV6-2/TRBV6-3,TGTGCCAGCAGTTACTCCGGGGAAAGGACTAATGAAAAACTGTTTTTT,CASSYSGERTNEKLFF
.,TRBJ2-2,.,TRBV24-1,TGTGCCACCAGTGAATACAGGGCGAACACCGGGGAGCTGTTTTTT,CATSEYRANTGELFF
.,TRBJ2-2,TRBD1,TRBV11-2,TGTGCCAGCAGCTTGACGACAGGGGGTACCGGGGAGCTGTTTTTT,CASSLTTGGTGELFF
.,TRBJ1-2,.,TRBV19,TGTGCCAGTAGTATCGGTGGGGGCGTGAGGTATGGCTACACCTTC,CASSIGGGVRYGYTF
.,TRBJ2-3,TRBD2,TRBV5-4,TGTGCCAGCAGCTCGACTAGCGGGGAGTGGGATACGCAGTATTTT,CASSSTSGEWDTQYF
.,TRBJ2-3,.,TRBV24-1,TGTGCCACGTCGCTCACAGATACGCAGTATTTT,CATSLTDTQYF
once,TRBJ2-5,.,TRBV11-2,TGTGCCAGCAGCTTATTATCGACAGAGTTGGAAGAGACCCAGTACTTC,CASSLLSTELEETQYF